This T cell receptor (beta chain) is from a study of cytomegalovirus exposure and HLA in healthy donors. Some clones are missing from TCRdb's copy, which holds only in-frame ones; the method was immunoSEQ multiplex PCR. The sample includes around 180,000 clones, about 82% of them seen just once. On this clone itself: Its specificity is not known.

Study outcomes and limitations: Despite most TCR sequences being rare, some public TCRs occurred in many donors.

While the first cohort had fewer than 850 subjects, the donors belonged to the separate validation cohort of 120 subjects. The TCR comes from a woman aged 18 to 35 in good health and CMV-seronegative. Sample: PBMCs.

For the CDR3, the DNA is TGTGCCAGCAGTCCCGCGGGTCAGGGGCGAAACACTGAAGCTTTCTTT. This translates into CASSPAGQGRNTEAFF. V usage is TRBV2 and J usage is TRBJ1-1, with a tentative D call TRBD1 (6 bases). The V end was cut by 5 bases, the J end by 2 bases, with 18 bases between. Germline V gene lookup returns CDR1 SNHLY and CDR2 FYNNEI. CDR3 size: 16 residues.